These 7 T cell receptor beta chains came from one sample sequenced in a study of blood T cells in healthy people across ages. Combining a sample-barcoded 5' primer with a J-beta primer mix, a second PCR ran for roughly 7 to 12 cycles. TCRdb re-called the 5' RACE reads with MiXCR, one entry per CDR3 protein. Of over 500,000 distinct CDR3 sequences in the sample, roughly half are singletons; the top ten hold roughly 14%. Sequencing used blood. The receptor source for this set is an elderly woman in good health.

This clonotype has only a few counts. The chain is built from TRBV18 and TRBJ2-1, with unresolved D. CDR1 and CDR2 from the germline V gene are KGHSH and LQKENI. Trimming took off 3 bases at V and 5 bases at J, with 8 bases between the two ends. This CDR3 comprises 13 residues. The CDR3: CASSPSRDNEQFF. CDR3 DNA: TGTGCCAGCTCACCTAGCCGAGACAATGAGCAGTTCTTC.

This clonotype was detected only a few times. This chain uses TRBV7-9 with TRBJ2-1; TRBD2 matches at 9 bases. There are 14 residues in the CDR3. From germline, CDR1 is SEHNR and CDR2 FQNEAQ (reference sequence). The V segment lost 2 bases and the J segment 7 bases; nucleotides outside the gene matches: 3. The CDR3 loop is CASSLSGGTNEQFF. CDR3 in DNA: TGTGCCAGCAGCTTAAGCGGGGGGACAAATGAGCAGTTCTTC.

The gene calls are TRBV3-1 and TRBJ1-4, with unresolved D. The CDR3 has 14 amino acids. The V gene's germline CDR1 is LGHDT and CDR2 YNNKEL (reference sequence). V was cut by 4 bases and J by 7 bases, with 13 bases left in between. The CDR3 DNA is TGTGCCAGCAGCCCGAGTAGGAGCGGTGAAAAACTGTTTTTT. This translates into CASSPSRSGEKLFF.

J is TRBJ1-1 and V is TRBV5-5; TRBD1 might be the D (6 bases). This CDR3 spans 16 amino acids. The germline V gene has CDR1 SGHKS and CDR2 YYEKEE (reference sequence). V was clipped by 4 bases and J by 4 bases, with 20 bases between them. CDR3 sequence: CASSTGTKKGGTEAFF. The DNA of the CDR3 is TGTGCCAGCAGCACCGGGACCAAAAAGGGGGGCACTGAAGCTTTCTTT.

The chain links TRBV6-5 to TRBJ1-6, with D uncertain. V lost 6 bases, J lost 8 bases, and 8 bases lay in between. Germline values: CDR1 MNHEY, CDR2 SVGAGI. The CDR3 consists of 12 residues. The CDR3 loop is CASRVRDSPLHF. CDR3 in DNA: TGTGCCAGCAGGGTCCGGGATTCACCCCTCCACTTT.

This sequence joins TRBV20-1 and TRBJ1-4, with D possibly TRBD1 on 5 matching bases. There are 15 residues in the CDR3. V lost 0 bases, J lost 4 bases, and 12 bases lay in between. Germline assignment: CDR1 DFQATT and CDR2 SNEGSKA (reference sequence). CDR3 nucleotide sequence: TGCAGTGCTAGAGATTTGGGACGGAGTAATGAAAAACTGTTTTTT. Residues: CSARDLGRSNEKLFF.

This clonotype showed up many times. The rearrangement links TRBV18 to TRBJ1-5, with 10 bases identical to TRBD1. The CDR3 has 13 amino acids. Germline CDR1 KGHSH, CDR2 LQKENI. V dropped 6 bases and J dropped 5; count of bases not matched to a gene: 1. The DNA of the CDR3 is TGTGCCAGCTCCGGGACAGGGGATCAGCCCCAGCATTTT. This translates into CASSGTGDQPQHF.